Following are 18 T cell receptor beta chains from one sample sequenced in a study of vaccination effects on CD4 cells after COVID-19. These receptors have no known antigen. This table comes from immunoSEQ multiplex PCR, and its TCRdb copy is limited to in-frame clones, with some not included. Counted here are more than 35,000 clones, 72% occurring once; the ten biggest clones make up about 10%. Culture proceeded for more than nine days, and CD4+ T cells were then isolated. It was two doses of either the BNT162b2 or mRNA-1273 vaccine that participants received. The specimen comprised CD4+ T cells from PBMCs cultured without peptide, sampled after COVID-19 vaccination. The source of these receptors is a human donor who received a COVID-19 vaccine.

CDR3 in amino acids: CASSPGLGPNTGELFF. The CDR3, as DNA: TGTGCCAGCAGCCCCGGTTTAGGCCCGAACACCGGGGAGCTGTTTTTT. The chain employs TRBV13 and TRBJ2-2, with D unresolved. V was shortened by 5 bases and J by 0 bases, with 13 bases between the two germline ends. The CDR3 loop spans 16 amino acids. CDR1 is PRHDT, CDR2 FYEKMQ, per germline (reference sequence).

The chain couples TRBV11-2 to TRBJ2-5, with D perhaps being TRBD1 or TRBD2 (7 bases each). V was shortened by 5 bases and J by 1 base, with 20 bases between the two germline ends. Germline V gene lookup returns CDR1 SGHAT and CDR2 FQNNGV. The CDR3 extends over 17 amino acids. CDR3 sequence: CASSPRRGLAVQETQYF. The CDR3 region has the DNA TGTGCCAGCAGCCCTAGAAGGGGGCTAGCGGTCCAAGAGACCCAGTACTTC.

This chain links TRBV10-3 with TRBJ2-2; D might be TRBD1 (6 bases). The CDR3 has 13 residues. Trimming stripped 8 bases from V and 4 bases from J, with 11 bases between. CDR1 and CDR2 (germline): ENHRY, SYGVKD. CDR3: CAIAGTTTGELFF. For the CDR3, the DNA is TGTGCCATCGCCGGGACAACCACCGGGGAGCTGTTTTTT.

V usage is TRBV9 and J usage is TRBJ2-2; D assignment may be TRBD1 or TRBD2 (5 bases each). The V gene lost 7 bases and the J gene lost 1 base, with 14 bases spanning the gap. The CDR3 loop spans 15 amino acids. Germline-derived CDR1 and CDR2 are SGDLS and YYNGEE. DNA of the CDR3: TGTGCCAGCTCTATTGGGACGGTGAACACCGGGGAGCTGTTTTTT. This gives the protein CASSIGTVNTGELFF. Based on the CDR3 plus reference TRBV9 and TRBJ2-2, the full variable domain is DSGVTQTPKHLITATGQRVTLRCSPRSGDLSVYWYQQSLDQGLQFLIQYYNGEERAKGNILERFSAQQFPDLHSELNLSSLELGDSALYFCASSIGTVNTGELFFGEGSRLTVL.

The V and J genes are TRBV9 and TRBJ2-1; 7 positions agree with TRBD2. CDR1 SGDLS and CDR2 YYNGEE come from the germline V gene. V lost 0 bases, J lost 1 base, and 1 base stayed unmatched. CDR3 size: 15 residues. CDR3 residues: CASSVGDYSYNEQFF. CDR3 bases: TGTGCCAGCAGCGTAGGGGACTATTCCTACAATGAGCAGTTCTTC. Variable domain in full (rest from reference TRBV9 and TRBJ2-1): DSGVTQTPKHLITATGQRVTLRCSPRSGDLSVYWYQQSLDQGLQFLIQYYNGEERAKGNILERFSAQQFPDLHSELNLSSLELGDSALYFCASSVGDYSYNEQFFGPGTRLTVL.

This clone has a handful of counts. This chain connects TRBV6-4 to TRBJ1-6; maybe TRBD1 (6 bases). The V gene lost 3 bases and the J gene lost 7 bases, with 10 bases spanning the gap. This CDR3 has 14 amino acids. Germline CDR1 and CDR2: MRHNA and SNTAGT. The CDR3 DNA is TGTGCCAGCAGTGAATTTAGGGGGAATTCACCCCTCCACTTT. It is translated as CASSEFRGNSPLHF.

This clone was seen just once. The chain joins TRBV24-1 to TRBJ2-2; 7 bases match TRBD1. This CDR3 comprises 14 residues. The trim removed 9 bases at V and 0 bases at J, leaving 3 bases unmatched. Germline V lookup: CDR1 KGHDR, CDR2 SFDVKD. DNA of the CDR3: TGTGCCACCGAGGACAGGACGAACACCGGGGAGCTGTTTTTT. Its translation: CATEDRTNTGELFF.

J is TRBJ2-6 and V is TRBV2; 7 bases map to TRBD1. The CDR3 is 16 amino acids. Trimming removed 6 bases from V and 2 bases from J; junction bases left unmatched: 7. Germline assignment: CDR1 SNHLY and CDR2 FYNNEI. The DNA for the CDR3 is TGTGCCAGCAGGCCCGAGGGGGCTCCTGGGGCCAACGTCCTGACTTTC. Amino acid sequence: CASRPEGAPGANVLTF.

This rearrangement joins TRBV7-9 to TRBJ1-6, with 9 bases lining up with TRBD1. Germline values: CDR1 SEHNR, CDR2 FQNEAQ (reference sequence). V shed 5 bases and J 3 bases; nucleotides not matched to a gene: 8. CDR3 length: 17 amino acids. The CDR3: CASSQIRDRVYNSPLHF. In DNA, the CDR3 is TGTGCCAGCAGCCAAATCCGGGACAGGGTCTATAATTCACCCCTCCACTTT.

The chain recombines TRBV4-1 with TRBJ2-7; D assignment may be TRBD1 or TRBD2 (5 bases each). Germline V gene data show CDR1 as MGHRA and CDR2 as YSYEKL. The V end lost 3 bases, the J end lost 2 bases, and 11 bases lay between the germline ends. The CDR3 has 14 amino acids. The CDR3 bases are TGCGCCAGCAGCCAGACGGGACGGCCCTACGAGCAGTACTTC. This gives the protein CASSQTGRPYEQYF.

This chain links TRBV18 with TRBJ2-1; D uncertain. The CDR3 has 14 amino acids. V was cut by 2 bases and J by 6 bases, with 11 bases left in between. The germline CDR1 and CDR2 sequences are KGHSH and LQKENI. CDR3 residues: CASSPGLSVNEQFF. The CDR3 DNA reads TGTGCCAGCTCACCAGGGTTGAGCGTCAATGAGCAGTTCTTC.

This chain joins TRBV7-9 and TRBJ2-7; D is possibly TRBD2 (6 bases). V was clipped by 5 bases and J by 4 bases, with 21 bases between them. The germline V gene encodes CDR1 SEHNR and CDR2 FQNEAQ (reference sequence). This CDR3 contains 16 residues. CDR3 sequence reads: CASSPPLGGTTYEQYF. DNA for the CDR3: TGTGCCAGCAGCCCACCCCTGGGGGGAACGACGTACGAGCAGTACTTC. Using reference TRBV7-9 and TRBJ2-7 for the parts outside the CDR3, the full variable domain is DTGVSQNPRHKITKRGQNVTFRCDPISEHNRLYWYRQTLGQGPEFLTYFQNEAQLEKSRLLSDRFSAERPKGSFSTLEIQRTEQGDSAMYLCASSPPLGGTTYEQYFGPGTRLTVT.

CDR3 region: CASSIFQVWIGGELFF. CDR3 DNA sequence: TGTGCCAGTAGTATCTTCCAGGTGTGGATTGGCGGGGAGCTGTTTTTT. The gene calls are TRBV19 and TRBJ2-2; D remains ambiguous. CDR3 length: 16 amino acids. The V and J ends lost 3 bases and 7 bases respectively, with 18 bases between them. Per germline, CDR1 LNHDA and CDR2 SQIVND (reference sequence).

The chain uses TRBV29-1 and TRBJ1-1; 8 bases line up with TRBD1. V dropped 6 bases and J dropped 4; count of bases not matched to a gene: 16. The CDR3 runs to 16 residues. Germline V gene lookup returns CDR1 SQVTM and CDR2 ANQGSEA. CDR3 in amino acids: CSVPNKMTGVGTEAFF. The CDR3 nucleotides are TGCAGCGTCCCCAATAAAATGACAGGGGTCGGCACTGAAGCTTTCTTT. Drawing the rest from reference TRBV29-1 and TRBJ1-1, the complete variable domain is SAVISQKPSRDICQRGTSLTIQCQVDSQVTMMFWYRQQPGQSLTLIATANQGSEATYESGFVIDKFPISRPNLTFSTLTVSNMSPEDSSIYLCSVPNKMTGVGTEAFFGQGTRLTVV.

As to this clone: Germline is not matched at one junction end, which may reflect a read error. This chain joins TRBV13 and TRBJ1-4; tentatively, D is TRBD1 (6 bases). The length of the CDR3 is 14 residues. The V gene's germline CDR1 is PRHDT and CDR2 FYEKMQ (reference sequence). Here the CDR3 reads CASSSMGPDRFPVF. In DNA, the CDR3 is TGTGCCAGCAGCTCCATGGGACCTGACAGGTTCCCGGTTTTT. The whole variable domain, remainder taken from reference TRBV13 and TRBJ1-4, is AAGVIQSPRHLIKEKRETATLKCYPIPRHDTVYWYQQGPGQDPQFLISFYEKMQSDKGSIPDRFSAQQFSDYHSELNMSSLELGDSALYFCASSSMGPDRFPVFGSGTQLSVL.

The chain is built from TRBV18 and TRBJ1-4; D is ambiguous. Germline CDR1 is KGHSH and CDR2 is LQKENI. The CDR3 contains 16 residues. V was cut by 1 base and J by 8 bases, with 17 bases left in between. The DNA of the CDR3 is TGTGCCAGCTCACCACGGGAGGAGCGGCCGGGAGAAAAACTGTTTTTT. This codes for CASSPREERPGEKLFF.

This chain's CDR3 is CASNLQGYEQYF. CDR3 coding DNA: TGTGCCAGCAATCTGCAGGGCTACGAGCAGTACTTC. The chain carries TRBV6-5 and TRBJ2-7; possibly TRBD1 for D (5 bases). The CDR3 sequence is 12 residues long. V was trimmed by 7 bases and J by 3 bases, leaving 10 bases between them. Per the germline V gene, CDR1 is MNHEY and CDR2 is SVGAGI.

This clone was picked up a small number of times. The chain's CDR3 is CASSLEGQGIGYTF. Here the CDR3 DNA reads TGTGCCAGCAGCTTGGAGGGACAGGGGATAGGCTACACCTTC. The V gene is TRBV5-5, the J gene TRBJ1-2, with 10 bases lining up with TRBD1. The CDR3 runs 14 residues. The ends lost 0 bases at V and 8 bases at J; junction bases unmatched: 4. Germline V gene lookup returns CDR1 SGHKS and CDR2 YYEKEE (reference sequence).